This T cell receptor (beta chain) was recovered during a study of T cell responses to AZD1222 COVID-19 vaccine. General study points: In a largely white British group with more females than males, clonal diversity was possibly underestimated. Researchers took repertoire samples only after the peak T cell response had come.

J gave up 8 bases and V 5 bases, and 9 bases lay outside the gene matches. CDR1 is SGHTA and CDR2 is FQGTGA in the germline V gene. The CDR3 consists of 15 residues. A word on this clone: Antigen: not known.

Here immunoSEQ multiplex PCR was the method, and the copy in TCRdb shows in-frame clones only, minus some. Seen here are about 110,000 clones, over 75% observed once, and the top ten hold roughly a tenth. This chain connects TRBV7-3 to TRBJ2-1, with TRBD2 identical over 10 bases. The input for sequencing was peripheral blood, taken on day 0 of AZD1222 vaccination. This TCR was sampled from an adult in good health. CDR3 bases: TGTGCCAGCAGCCCTTTTGGGCTAGCGGGAGATGAGCAGTTCTTC. The encoded protein is CASSPFGLAGDEQFF. Filled out from reference TRBV7-3 and TRBJ2-1, the complete variable domain reads GAGVSQTPSNKVTEKGKYVELRCDPISGHTALYWYRQSLGQGPEFLIYFQGTGAADDSGLPNDRFFAVRPEGSVSTLKIQRTERGDSAVYLCASSPFGLAGDEQFFGPGTRLTVL.